Each of the 29 T cell receptor beta chains below was sequenced from the same sample in a study of cytomegalovirus exposure and HLA in healthy donors. The PCR used 60 Vbeta and 13 Jbeta primers. Method: immunoSEQ multiplex PCR; TCRdb's copy keeps in-frame clones and lacks some. Among around 160,000 clones listed, 68% were seen once. The sample consisted of PBMCs. These TCRs come from a woman aged 18-35 years in good health and CMV-seropositive.

This chain uses TRBV4-2 with TRBJ1-1; tentative D call: TRBD1 (6 bases). Between the trimmed V and J ends, which lost 0 bases and 0 bases, there was a span of 20 bases. The CDR3 spans 19 residues. Per the germline V gene, CDR1 is LGHNA and CDR2 is YNFKEQ. CDR3 in amino acids: CASSQEQRTVWMMNTEAFF. As DNA, the CDR3 is TGTGCCAGCAGCCAAGAACAAAGGACAGTTTGGATGATGAACACTGAAGCTTTCTTT.

The rearrangement uses TRBV6-5 and TRBJ1-4; D is uncertain. Germline CDR1 and CDR2: MNHEY and SVGAGI. The CDR3 is made up of 16 amino acids. Trimming removed 2 bases from V and 1 base from J, with 11 bases in between. The DNA of the CDR3 is TGTGCCAGCAGTTACCCCGGGTCGGAAACTAATGAAAAACTGTTTTTT. Its protein product is CASSYPGSETNEKLFF.

The chain has TRBV28 and TRBJ2-5; no reliable D call. This CDR3 is built from 12 residues. The ends were cut back, 4 bases at V and 5 bases at J, with 8 bases in the middle. In germline, CDR1 is MDHEN, CDR2 SYDVKM. The CDR3 region has the DNA TGTGCCAGCAGTTCTCAGGTGGAGACCCAGTACTTC. Translating it yields CASSSQVETQYF.

The rearrangement uses TRBV27 and TRBJ2-6, with a possible D match to TRBD1 (5 bases). Trimming pared 5 bases from V and 0 bases from J, leaving 8 bases between. Germline CDR1 is MNHEY and CDR2 is SMNVEV (reference sequence). CDR3 length: 15 residues. The CDR3 protein is CASSNRYSGANVLTF. In nucleotides, the CDR3 is TGTGCCAGCAGTAACAGGTACTCTGGGGCCAACGTCCTGACTTTC.

This clone was recorded a few times. The V gene is TRBV5-6, the J gene TRBJ2-7, with a tentative D call TRBD1 (5 bases). The CDR3 consists of 14 residues. Trimming shortened V by 4 bases and J by 4 bases, and 15 bases separated the two germline ends. CDR1 is SGHDT and CDR2 is YYEEEE in the germline V gene. The CDR3: CASSHEGAVYEQYF. The CDR3 nucleotides are TGTGCCAGCAGCCACGAAGGGGCGGTTTACGAGCAGTACTTC. The whole variable domain, remainder taken from reference TRBV5-6 and TRBJ2-7, is DAGVTQSPTHLIKTRGQQVTLRCSPKSGHDTVSWYQQALGQGPQFIFQYYEEEERQRGNFPDRFSGHQFPNYSSELNVNALLLGDSALYLCASSHEGAVYEQYFGPGTRLTVT.

The count of this clone is one. The chain carries TRBV7-6 and TRBJ1-3; D remains ambiguous. This CDR3 contains 17 residues. V was trimmed by 0 bases and J by 0 bases, leaving 12 bases between them. Germline V gene lookup returns CDR1 SGHVS and CDR2 FNYEAQ. In DNA form, the CDR3 reads TGTGCCAGCAGCTTAGCGCACAGCCTTACCTCTGGAAACACCATATATTTT. Protein: CASSLAHSLTSGNTIYF.

The chain uses TRBV9 and TRBJ1-1; no clear D gene. This CDR3 has 13 amino acids. Trimming stripped 5 bases from V and 6 bases from J, with 14 bases between. Germline values: CDR1 SGDLS, CDR2 YYNGEE. This chain's CDR3 is CASRPQRSAEAFF. The CDR3 nucleotides read TGTGCCAGCAGACCCCAGAGGAGCGCTGAAGCTTTCTTT.

The J gene is TRBJ2-1, the V gene TRBV28, with a tentative D call TRBD2 (5 bases). V was clipped by 6 bases and J by 4 bases, with 13 bases between them. Germline CDR1 and CDR2: MDHEN and SYDVKM. The CDR3 has 14 amino acids. CDR3 in DNA: TGTGCCAGCAGACCTCCAGCGGCGTACAATGAGCAGTTCTTC. It specifies CASRPPAAYNEQFF.

The chain couples TRBV27 to TRBJ2-5; D ambiguous. TRBJ2-7 explains the end of the DNA better; the J call may be wrong. The CDR3 is 13 residues long. Germline CDR1 MNHEY, CDR2 SMNVEV (reference sequence). The CDR3 is CASKVGRSYEQYF. For the CDR3, the DNA is TGTGCCAGCAAGGTTGGCAGGTCCTACGAGCAGTACTTC.

V gene TRBV30 combines with J gene TRBJ1-2; D unresolved. The CDR3 covers 13 residues. The V gene's germline CDR1 is GTSNPN and CDR2 SVGIG (reference sequence). V was cut by 0 bases and J by 7 bases, with 12 bases left in between. In DNA form, the CDR3 reads TGTGCCTGGAGTGTTTTTCCCCCTTCTGGCTACACCTTC. Encoded protein: CAWSVFPPSGYTF.

The chain couples TRBV18 to TRBJ1-2, with 7 bases that match TRBD1. Germline CDR1 is KGHSH and CDR2 is LQKENI. Trimming at V came to 8 bases and at J to 0 bases, leaving 24 bases not matched to a gene. The CDR3 has 20 amino acids. The chain's CDR3 is CASPRDSGCRGTQANYGYTF. The DNA for the CDR3 is TGTGCCAGCCCTAGGGACAGTGGGTGCCGTGGGACTCAAGCTAACTATGGCTACACCTTC.

This clone occurred a few times. The rearrangement joins TRBV28 to TRBJ1-4; 9 bases agree with TRBD1. Germline V lookup: CDR1 MDHEN, CDR2 SYDVKM. The CDR3 totals 15 residues. J gave up 0 bases and V 10 bases, and 6 bases lay outside the gene matches. The CDR3 sequence is CATIQGATTNEKLFF. The CDR3, as DNA: TGTGCCACCATACAGGGGGCGACAACTAATGAAAAACTGTTTTTT.

This clone was seen a handful of times. The rearrangement links TRBV6-1 to TRBJ1-1, with no clear D. This CDR3 has 11 amino acids. Germline CDR1 and CDR2: MNHNS and SASEGT. Trimming pared 8 bases from V and 0 bases from J, leaving 4 bases between. CDR3 bases: TGTGCCAGCCAAATGAACACTGAAGCTTTCTTT. It yields the protein CASQMNTEAFF.

The gene calls are TRBV6-6 and TRBJ2-3, with 8 bases that match TRBD1. From germline, CDR1 is MNHNY and CDR2 SVGAGI (reference sequence). With 6 bases clipped from V and 0 bases from J, the junction kept 5 bases outside the gene matches. The CDR3 runs to 15 residues. The chain's CDR3 is CASSSGGVSTDTQYF. In DNA, the CDR3 is TGTGCCAGCAGCTCAGGGGGCGTGAGCACAGATACGCAGTATTTT.

The rearrangement uses TRBV30 and TRBJ2-1; maybe TRBD2 (6 bases). Trimming took off 2 bases at V and 2 bases at J, with 13 bases between the two ends. This CDR3 is built from 15 residues. The V gene's germline CDR1 is GTSNPN and CDR2 SVGIG (reference sequence). The CDR3 nucleotides are TGTGCCTGGAGTCTTATAGGAGGGGCCTACAATGAGCAGTTCTTC. It yields the protein CAWSLIGGAYNEQFF.

This clone is a singleton in its sample. This chain links TRBV4-3 with TRBJ2-7; weak D call: TRBD1 (6 bases). The germline V and J ends were trimmed by 4 bases and 2 bases, with 15 bases remaining between them. This CDR3 comprises 15 residues. The germline V gene has CDR1 LGHNA and CDR2 YSLEER. CDR3 bases: TGCGCCAGCAGCCCAGGGGTCCAGGGCACCTACGAGCAGTACTTC. Protein sequence: CASSPGVQGTYEQYF.

The chain joins TRBV6-1 to TRBJ1-1; tentative D call: TRBD1 (5 bases). The CDR3 loop spans 12 amino acids. Germline assignment: CDR1 MNHNS and CDR2 SASEGT. Trimming took 3 bases from V and 8 from J, leaving 10 bases between them. For the CDR3, the DNA is TGTGCCAGCAGTGAGGGGGGGAGGGAAGCTTTCTTT. Its translation is CASSEGGREAFF.

Remarks on this clone: Sequence at one end of the junction differs from germline and may be a read error. J is TRBJ2-7 and V is TRBV4-2; 9 bases agree with TRBD2. Germline lookup yields CDR1 LGHNA and CDR2 YNFKEQ. The CDR3 covers 21 residues. CDR3 sequence (DNA): TGTGCCAGCACCCAAGTTTTAGCGGGAGTCCCCAGAGGCCCCCTCTCCTACGAGCAGTACTTC. This gives the protein CASTQVLAGVPRGPLSYEQYF.

This chain links TRBV19 with TRBJ2-3; 9 bases map to TRBD1. The CDR3 covers 13 residues. The V gene's germline CDR1 is LNHDA and CDR2 SQIVND (reference sequence). Unmatched junction bases numbered 3, after V lost 9 bases and J lost 2 bases. The CDR3 DNA reads TGTGCCAGCGGGACAGGGCACACAGATACGCAGTATTTT. This gives the protein CASGTGHTDTQYF. Supplemented by reference TRBV19 and TRBJ2-3, the full variable domain reads DGGITQSPKYLFRKEGQNVTLSCEQNLNHDAMYWYRQDPGQGLRLIYYSQIVNDFQKGDIAEGYSVSREKKESFPLTVTSAQKNPTAFYLCASGTGHTDTQYFGPGTRLTVL.

The rearrangement links TRBV7-9 to TRBJ2-7, with 7 bases lining up with TRBD1. The CDR3 runs to 15 residues. Germline-derived CDR1 and CDR2 are SEHNR and FQNEAQ (reference sequence). J gave up 2 bases and V 5 bases, and 9 bases lay outside the gene matches. The CDR3 region is CASSPQGQPTYEQYF. For the CDR3, the DNA is TGTGCCAGCAGCCCACAGGGACAGCCTACCTACGAGCAGTACTTC.

V is TRBV11-2 and J is TRBJ2-3; 8 nucleotides align to TRBD1. This CDR3 contains 14 residues. The V segment lost 4 bases and the J segment 6 bases; nucleotides outside the gene matches: 6. In germline, CDR1 is SGHAT, CDR2 FQNNGV. This CDR3 reads CASSSPNRGDTQYF. In DNA, the CDR3 is TGTGCCAGCAGCTCGCCAAACAGGGGGGATACGCAGTATTTT.

This clone was counted only a few times. This rearrangement joins TRBV10-1 to TRBJ2-1; D not certain. Deletions cut 0 bases from V and 10 bases from J, with 16 bases between. CDR1 is WNHNN, CDR2 SYGVQD, per germline (reference sequence). CDR3 length: 15 amino acids. The CDR3 DNA sequence: TGCGCCAGCAGTGAGTCCCTAGTCGGCTCAAAGGAGCAGTTCTTC. It yields the protein CASSESLVGSKEQFF.

This clone turned up a few times. The rearrangement uses TRBV10-3 and TRBJ2-7; 8 nucleotides agree with TRBD2. The CDR3 spans 15 residues. With 3 bases clipped from V and 0 bases from J, the junction kept 4 bases outside the gene matches. Germline loops: CDR1 ENHRY, CDR2 SYGVKD. CDR3 sequence: CAISEATSVSYEQYF. The CDR3 coding sequence is TGTGCCATCAGTGAAGCGACTAGCGTCTCCTACGAGCAGTACTTC.

V and J are TRBV7-9 and TRBJ1-2; unclear D gene. Germline CDR1 SEHNR, CDR2 FQNEAQ (reference sequence). V was trimmed by 1 base and J by 1 base, leaving 10 bases between them. The CDR3 has 15 amino acids. CDR3 protein: CASSLGGSHNYGYTF. The CDR3 nucleotides read TGTGCCAGCAGCTTAGGAGGGAGTCATAACTATGGCTACACCTTC.

This clone has a handful of counts. The rearrangement links TRBV7-8 to TRBJ1-6; D not resolved. This CDR3 region has 17 residues. Trimming shortened V by 1 base and J by 7 bases, and 17 bases separated the two germline ends. CDR1 and CDR2 (germline): SGHVS, FQNEAQ. Written as DNA, the CDR3 is TGTGCCAGCAGCTTAGTTACGGGGTTCCGCGCCAATTCACCCCTCCACTTT. Translation: CASSLVTGFRANSPLHF.

CDR3 in amino acids: CAWGTGVLRDTQYF. The CDR3 DNA reads TGTGCCTGGGGGACAGGGGTTCTTAGAGATACGCAGTATTTT. This chain links TRBV30 with TRBJ2-3; 10 bases are a match to TRBD1. The CDR3 has 14 residues. Germline loops: CDR1 GTSNPN, CDR2 SVGIG (reference sequence). V was pared by 5 bases and J by 5 bases, with 7 bases of the junction left unmatched. Supplemented by reference TRBV30 and TRBJ2-3, the full variable domain reads SQTIHQWPATLVQPVGSPLSLECTVEGTSNPNLYWYRQAAGRGLQLLFYSVGIGQISSEVPQNLSASRPQDRQFILSSKKLLLSDSGFYLCAWGTGVLRDTQYFGPGTRLTVL.

This chain uses TRBV27 with TRBJ1-5; D might be TRBD1 (6 bases). With 1 base removed from V and 7 bases from J, the gap between germline ends came to 20 bases. Germline CDR1 reads MNHEY; CDR2 reads SMNVEV (reference sequence). This CDR3 is 17 amino acids long. CDR3 DNA sequence: TGTGCCAGCAGTTTATTGGGGGGGCCGCGGTCTGGGCAGCCCCAGCATTTT. It translates to CASSLLGGPRSGQPQHF.

This chain uses TRBV13 with TRBJ2-3, with a tentative D call TRBD2 (5 bases). CDR1 PRHDT and CDR2 FYEKMQ come from the germline V gene (reference sequence). This CDR3 is 14 amino acids long. Trimming cost V 3 bases and J 4 bases, with 11 bases left between them. CDR3 nucleotide sequence: TGTGCCAGCAGCTTCGCGCGGGCGGCAGATACGCAGTATTTT. Translation: CASSFARAADTQYF.

This clone was seen a handful of times. The chain carries TRBV5-6 and TRBJ1-6; tentatively, D is TRBD1 (5 bases). Germline V gene data show CDR1 as SGHDT and CDR2 as YYEEEE. The CDR3 is made up of 15 amino acids. V was shortened by 5 bases and J by 9 bases, with 18 bases between the two germline ends. The CDR3 region has the DNA TGTGCCAGCAGGAGCAGGGTTGTAATGGGTTCACCCCTCCACTTT. Its translation: CASRSRVVMGSPLHF. Complete variable domain (other parts from reference TRBV5-6 and TRBJ1-6): DAGVTQSPTHLIKTRGQQVTLRCSPKSGHDTVSWYQQALGQGPQFIFQYYEEEERQRGNFPDRFSGHQFPNYSSELNVNALLLGDSALYLCASRSRVVMGSPLHFGNGTRLTVT.